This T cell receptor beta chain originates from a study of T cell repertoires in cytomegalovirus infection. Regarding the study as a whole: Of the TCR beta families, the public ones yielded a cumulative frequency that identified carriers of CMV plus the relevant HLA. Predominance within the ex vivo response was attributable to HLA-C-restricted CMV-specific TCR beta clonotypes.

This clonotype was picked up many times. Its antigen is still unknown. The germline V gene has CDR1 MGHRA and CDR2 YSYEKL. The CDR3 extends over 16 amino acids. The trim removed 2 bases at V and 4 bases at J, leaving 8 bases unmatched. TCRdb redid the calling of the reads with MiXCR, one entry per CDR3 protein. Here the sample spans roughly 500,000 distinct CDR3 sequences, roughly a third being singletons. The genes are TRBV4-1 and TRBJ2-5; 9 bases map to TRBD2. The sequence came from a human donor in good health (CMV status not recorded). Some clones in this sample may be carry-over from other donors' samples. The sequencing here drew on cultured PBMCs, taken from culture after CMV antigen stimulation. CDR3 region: CASSQPTSGRRETQYF. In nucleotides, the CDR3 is TGCGCCAGCAGCCAACCGACTAGCGGAAGAAGAGAGACCCAGTACTTC.